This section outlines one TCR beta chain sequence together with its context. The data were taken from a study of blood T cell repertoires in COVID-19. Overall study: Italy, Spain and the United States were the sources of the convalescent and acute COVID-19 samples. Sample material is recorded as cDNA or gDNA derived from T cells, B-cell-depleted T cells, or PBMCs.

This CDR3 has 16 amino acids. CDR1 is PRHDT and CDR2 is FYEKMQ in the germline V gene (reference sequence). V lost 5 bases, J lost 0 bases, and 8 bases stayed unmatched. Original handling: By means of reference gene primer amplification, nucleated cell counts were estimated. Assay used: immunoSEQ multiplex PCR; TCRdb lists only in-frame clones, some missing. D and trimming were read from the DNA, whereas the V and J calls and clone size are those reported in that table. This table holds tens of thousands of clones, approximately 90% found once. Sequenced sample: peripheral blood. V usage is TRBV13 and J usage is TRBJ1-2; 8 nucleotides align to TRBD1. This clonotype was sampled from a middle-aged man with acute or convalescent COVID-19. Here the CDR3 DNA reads TGTGCCAGCAGCCCCCCCGGGACAGGCCCTAACTATGGCTACACCTTC. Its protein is CASSPPGTGPNYGYTF.